Included here is one TCR beta chain sequence, with context. Its target is not known. This entry comes from a study of cytomegalovirus exposure and HLA in healthy donors. Study-level findings and limits: Association of a missense DCLRE1C variant with TCR beta V- and J-gene trimming was reported in a later analysis. The authors judged a highly shared variant cluster likely a sequencing artifact.

As for the donors, each was a healthy bone marrow donor. Primers included in the PCR were 60 Vbeta and 13 Jbeta primers. Generated by immunoSEQ multiplex PCR, the TCRdb table keeps only in-frame clones and is missing some. Of about 150,000 clones listed, 79% are singletons. Germline assignment: CDR1 LGHNA and CDR2 YSLEER. This CDR3 region has 18 residues. V trimming: 1 base; J trimming: 4 bases; junction bases outside the gene matches: 8. The chain couples TRBV4-3 to TRBJ2-1; TRBD1 matches at 12 bases. The TCR comes from a male donor in good health and CMV-seronegative. The sequenced material came from PBMCs. The chain's CDR3 is CASSQGVGQGASYNEQFF. The DNA for the CDR3 is TGCGCCAGCAGCCAAGGTGTGGGACAGGGGGCTTCGTACAATGAGCAGTTCTTC.